The 16 T cell receptor beta chains below all came from one sample that was sequenced in a study of blood T cell repertoires in COVID-19. Repertoires were generated with immunoSEQ multiplex PCR, while TCRdb's copy carries only in-frame clones and drops some. The sample carries roughly 200,000 clones, 94% recorded once. The source material was peripheral blood. The receptors shown here come from a young man with COVID-19, enrolled during active disease.

This chain connects TRBV11-3 to TRBJ2-7; 7 nucleotides match TRBD1. CDR3 size: 17 residues. Germline V CDR1 and CDR2: SGHNT, YENEEA. J was trimmed by 5 bases and V by 2 bases; bases with no gene match: 15. The CDR3 sequence is CASSLRTGMSVGDEQYF. CDR3 bases: TGTGCCAGCAGCTTAAGGACAGGAATGTCGGTTGGTGACGAGCAGTACTTC.

The CDR3 DNA is TGTGCCAGCAGCTTAGTGGGGGGAGAGACCCAGTACTTC. It translates to CASSLVGGETQYF. The chain links TRBV11-2 to TRBJ2-5, with D possibly matching TRBD2 (6 bases). Germline V gene sequence: CDR1 SGHAT, CDR2 FQNNGV. V was shortened by 1 base and J by 4 bases, with 7 bases between the two germline ends. CDR3 length: 13 amino acids.

The J gene is TRBJ1-1, the V gene TRBV5-1; D remains ambiguous. V lost 0 bases to trimming and J lost 8 bases, with 17 bases between them. The length of the CDR3 is 15 residues. CDR1 is SGHRS and CDR2 is YFSETQ in the germline V gene. DNA of the CDR3: TGCGCCAGCAGCTTGGCCGCCGACAAGGTCTGCGAAGCTTTCTTT. Protein sequence: CASSLAADKVCEAFF.

The gene calls are TRBV6-2 or TRBV6-3 and TRBJ2-7; D unclear. The CDR3 has 14 residues. CDR1 is MNHEY, CDR2 SVGEGT, per germline. V was cut by 0 bases and J by 4 bases, with 10 bases left in between. The CDR3 bases are TGTGCCAGCAGTTACTCGAGTCAGGAATACGAGCAGTACTTC. Protein: CASSYSSQEYEQYF.

The gene calls are TRBV30 and TRBJ2-7, with 11 bases lining up with TRBD2. This CDR3 spans 13 amino acids. J lost 7 bases, V lost 3 bases, and 5 bases had no gene match. The germline gives CDR1 GTSNPN, CDR2 SVGIG (reference sequence). In DNA, the CDR3 is TGTGCCTGGAGATTAGCGGGGGGGCGTGAGCAGTACTTC. This encodes CAWRLAGGREQYF.

The table lists this clone with a count of one. The chain uses TRBV19 and TRBJ2-1, with TRBD1 matching 8 bases. CDR1 and CDR2 (germline): LNHDA, SQIVND (reference sequence). With 7 bases clipped from V and 6 bases from J, the junction kept 11 bases outside the gene matches. The CDR3 sequence is 15 residues long. In DNA form, the CDR3 reads TGTGCCAGTACCCCAAGGGCAGGGGGCCTCAATGAGCAGTTCTTC. Translated, it gives CASTPRAGGLNEQFF.

This chain joins TRBV5-1 and TRBJ1-1; the match to TRBD1 covers 7 bases. The CDR3 contains 14 residues. CDR1 is SGHRS and CDR2 is YFSETQ in the germline V gene. Unmatched junction bases numbered 4, after V lost 4 bases and J lost 1 base. CDR3 region: CASSVGGSNTEAFF. The CDR3 DNA is TGCGCCAGCAGCGTAGGGGGCTCGAACACTGAAGCTTTCTTT.

V and J are TRBV9 and TRBJ2-5; D remains unclear. V was cut by 1 base and J by 1 base, with 11 bases left in between. The CDR3 is made up of 15 amino acids. Germline V gene data show CDR1 as SGDLS and CDR2 as YYNGEE. The CDR3 coding sequence is TGTGCCAGCAGCGTAATGGCTGGAGTCCAAGAGACCCAGTACTTC. This encodes CASSVMAGVQETQYF.

The rearrangement links TRBV2 to TRBJ1-1; 9 positions match TRBD1. The CDR3 is made up of 16 amino acids. V gave up 4 bases and J gave up 5 bases; unmatched junction bases: 11. Germline lookup yields CDR1 SNHLY and CDR2 FYNNEI. For the CDR3, the DNA is TGTGCCAGCAGTGTTACAGGGGGCGTGGGAGAAACTGAAGCTTTCTTT. Translation gives CASSVTGGVGETEAFF.

This clone was seen once. The rearrangement joins TRBV2 to TRBJ1-6; TRBD1 is a possible D gene (5 bases). Germline CDR1 is SNHLY and CDR2 is FYNNEI. The CDR3 loop spans 15 amino acids. The V and J ends lost 6 bases and 8 bases respectively, with 17 bases between them. Here the CDR3 reads CASRGTWGGHSPLHF. DNA for the CDR3: TGTGCCAGCAGGGGGACTTGGGGTGGACATTCACCCCTCCACTTT.

The rearrangement links TRBV5-1 to TRBJ2-1; 10 nucleotides match TRBD1. This CDR3 has 16 residues. CDR1 is SGHRS and CDR2 is YFSETQ in the germline V gene. Trimming took 3 bases from V and 4 from J; bases not matched to a gene: 7. In DNA, the CDR3 is TGCGCCAGCAGCTCACAGGGACAGGGGACGTACAATGAGCAGTTCTTC. Amino acid sequence: CASSSQGQGTYNEQFF.

The J gene is TRBJ2-7, the V gene TRBV5-4; TRBD1 aligns across 7 bases. The CDR3 is made up of 15 amino acids. With V trimmed by 3 bases and J by 2 bases, 8 bases remained unmatched. CDR1 is SGHNT and CDR2 is YYREEE in the germline V gene (reference sequence). The CDR3 bases are TGTGCCAGCAGCTACGGACAGGCCCCAACCTACGAGCAGTACTTC. This sequence encodes CASSYGQAPTYEQYF.

V usage is TRBV11-1 and J usage is TRBJ2-7, with 8 nucleotides matching TRBD1. Germline V gives CDR1 SGHAT, CDR2 FQDESV (reference sequence). The CDR3 is 14 amino acids. J was trimmed by 3 bases and V by 5 bases; bases with no gene match: 6. The CDR3 bases are TGTGCCAGCAGCCTGGACAGGGAGAACTACGAGCAGTACTTC. Encoded protein: CASSLDRENYEQYF.

The chain links TRBV15 to TRBJ2-5, with 9 bases matching TRBD2. CDR1 LNHNV and CDR2 YYDKDF come from the germline V gene (reference sequence). The CDR3 is 17 residues long. With V trimmed by 0 bases and J by 0 bases, 5 bases remained unmatched. In nucleotides, the CDR3 is TGTGCCACCAGCAGAGACCCCCTAGCGGGGAACCAAGAGACCCAGTACTTC. It is translated as CATSRDPLAGNQETQYF.

The V call is TRBV9, the J call TRBJ2-3, with a possible D match to TRBD2 (5 bases). CDR1 SGDLS and CDR2 YYNGEE come from the germline V gene. The CDR3 spans 16 residues. Between the trimmed V and J ends, which lost 0 bases and 0 bases, there was a span of 11 bases. CDR3 sequence: CASSVEPGSSTDTQYF. CDR3 bases: TGTGCCAGCAGCGTAGAACCGGGGTCTAGCACAGATACGCAGTATTTT.

The rearrangement links TRBV6-5 to TRBJ1-6; 10 bases match TRBD1. V lost 7 bases to trimming and J lost 12 bases; unmatched junction nucleotides: 6. The CDR3 is 13 amino acids. The germline CDR1 and CDR2 sequences are MNHEY and SVGAGI. The CDR3 region has the DNA TGTGCCAGCACCGGGGGGACAGGGGTACCCCTCCACTTT. Translated, it gives CASTGGTGVPLHF.